This entry lists 13 T cell receptor beta chains sequenced from one sample in a study of blood T cell repertoires in COVID-19 (dated by TCRdb to the early 2020s). Libraries were made using the immunoSEQ multiplex PCR assay. TCRdb stores this immuneACCESS table with in-frame sequences only. Part of the clones is absent; in the studies checked, under half of the shortfall reflects unresolved V genes, and no reason is known for the rest. A total of roughly 430,000 clones appear in this sample, around nine tenths of them only once. About 1.4% of the sample comes from the top ten. Source material: PBMCs or T cells enriched from blood (not recorded which). All receptors come from a woman in her late teens or twenties who had been exposed to COVID-19.

The chain recombines TRBV11-2 with TRBJ1-4, with D perhaps TRBD1 (6 bases). With 4 bases removed from V and 0 bases from J, the gap between germline ends came to 12 bases. Germline CDR1 SGHAT, CDR2 FQNNGV. CDR3 length: 16 amino acids. CDR3 protein: CASSWTAISTNEKLFF. In DNA form, the CDR3 reads TGTGCCAGCAGCTGGACAGCAATCTCAACTAATGAAAAACTGTTTTTT.

V gene TRBV19 combines with J gene TRBJ2-3, with TRBD2 matching 9 bases. V gave up 5 bases and J gave up 5 bases; unmatched junction bases: 8. Germline values: CDR1 LNHDA, CDR2 SQIVND (reference sequence). The CDR3 has 15 amino acids. CDR3 sequence (DNA): TGTGCCAGTAGTTCTAGCGGGAACATAGGAGATACGCAGTATTTT. It yields the protein CASSSSGNIGDTQYF.

This clone was seen once. This chain uses TRBV5-6 with TRBJ2-4; D is unclear. Per the germline V gene, CDR1 is SGHDT and CDR2 is YYEEEE. Trimming removed 4 bases from V and 0 bases from J, with 11 bases in between. This CDR3 comprises 15 residues. The CDR3 nucleotides are TGTGCCAGCAGCCGTCGACTTCCAGCCAAAAACATTCAGTACTTC. The encoded protein is CASSRRLPAKNIQYF.

This clone was seen a few times. V is TRBV6-1 and J is TRBJ2-5; tentatively, D is TRBD1 (5 bases). The CDR3 contains 13 residues. Germline V gives CDR1 MNHNS, CDR2 SASEGT. The V end lost 1 base, the J end lost 5 bases, and 8 bases lay between the germline ends. Written as DNA, the CDR3 is TGTGCCAGCAGTGAAGTTTACAGGGAGACCCAGTACTTC. Amino acids: CASSEVYRETQYF.

The V and J genes are TRBV5-1 and TRBJ2-1; D gene unclear. This CDR3 has 17 amino acids. Germline loops: CDR1 SGHRS, CDR2 YFSETQ. V was pared by 0 bases and J by 4 bases, with 17 bases between. The CDR3 region is CASSLATVSPTYNEQFF. DNA for the CDR3: TGCGCCAGCAGCTTGGCAACAGTCTCACCCACTTACAATGAGCAGTTCTTC.

The chain employs TRBV19 and TRBJ1-5; the D gene is possibly TRBD1 (6 bases). Trimming took off 10 bases at V and 6 bases at J, with 19 bases between the two ends. Looked up from germline, CDR1 is LNHDA and CDR2 is SQIVND (reference sequence). There are 14 residues in the CDR3. The CDR3 coding sequence is TGTGCCACCATCCACGGGCAGGGGCCTCAGCCCCAGCATTTT. Its translation is CATIHGQGPQPQHF.

The chain recombines TRBV28 with TRBJ1-5; 10 bases match TRBD1. The germline V gene has CDR1 MDHEN and CDR2 SYDVKM. This CDR3 comprises 15 residues. With V trimmed by 8 bases and J by 2 bases, 6 bases remained unmatched. The CDR3 nucleotides are TGTGCCAGCCACGCCGGGACAGGGGGCAATCAGCCCCAGCATTTT. This encodes CASHAGTGGNQPQHF.

This rearrangement joins TRBV20-1 to TRBJ1-6; 7 bases fit TRBD1. The V gene's germline CDR1 is DFQATT and CDR2 SNEGSKA (reference sequence). The CDR3 runs 16 residues. The J segment lost 4 bases and the V segment lost 3 bases, leaving 9 bases of the junction unmatched. CDR3 sequence reads: CSASRAETGYNSPLHF. The CDR3 coding sequence is TGCAGTGCTAGTCGGGCTGAGACAGGGTATAATTCACCCCTCCACTTT.

V usage is TRBV6-5 and J usage is TRBJ2-7, with no clear D. The germline V and J ends were trimmed by 8 bases and 0 bases, with 14 bases remaining between them. The CDR3 spans 14 residues. Germline V CDR1 and CDR2: MNHEY, SVGAGI. CDR3 sequence reads: CASRRHPSSYEQYF. As DNA, the CDR3 is TGTGCCAGCCGGCGTCACCCTAGCTCCTACGAGCAGTACTTC.

The chain carries TRBV29-1 and TRBJ2-3, with D possibly TRBD2 on 6 matching bases. This CDR3 region has 15 residues. Looked up from germline, CDR1 is SQVTM and CDR2 is ANQGSEA. V lost 6 bases, J lost 0 bases, and 16 bases lay in between. The CDR3 DNA reads TGCAGCGTAGCCGGTGGGGAGGAGAGCACAGATACGCAGTATTTT. It codes for CSVAGGEESTDTQYF.

This clone was observed a single time. The chain couples TRBV19 to TRBJ2-1; TRBD2 is a possible D gene (6 bases). The CDR3 is 15 amino acids. Trimming shortened V by 3 bases and J by 6 bases, and 15 bases separated the two germline ends. In germline, CDR1 is LNHDA, CDR2 SQIVND (reference sequence). Here the CDR3 reads CASSIGFGTFNEQFF. The CDR3, as DNA: TGTGCCAGTAGTATTGGTTTCGGGACTTTCAATGAGCAGTTCTTC.

The gene calls are TRBV6-2 or TRBV6-3 and TRBJ2-3; 7 bases are shared with TRBD1. The CDR3 sequence is 12 residues long. The germline V gene encodes CDR1 MNHEY and CDR2 SVGEGT. V was pared by 6 bases and J by 9 bases, with 6 bases of the junction left unmatched. CDR3: CASSVRGLTQYF. In nucleotides, the CDR3 is TGTGCCAGCAGCGTCAGGGGGTTGACGCAGTATTTT.

The gene calls are TRBV4-1 and TRBJ2-7; 8 bases match TRBD2. The junction had 3 bases not matched to a gene; V was cut back by 0 bases and J by 2 bases. This CDR3 has 15 amino acids. Germline V gene data show CDR1 as MGHRA and CDR2 as YSYEKL. The CDR3 DNA reads as TGCGCCAGCAGCCAAGATGGGACTAGACCCTACGAGCAGTACTTC. It specifies CASSQDGTRPYEQYF.